These T cell receptor beta chains were read from a single sample in a study of TIL therapy for anti-PD-1-resistant metastatic lung cancer. Here immunoSEQ multiplex PCR was the method, and the copy in TCRdb shows in-frame clones only, minus some. The sample consists of roughly 11,000 clones, 60% to 80% of them appearing once. Sequenced here: blood, sampled at baseline. The source is a person aged 25 to 80 with non-small cell lung cancer. Both conserved end residues are part of each CDR3. A D gene is named only where the DNA matches it firmly. Clone size is not always given. Where it is, it says once, few, many or a class for expanded clones.

CDR3,DNA,J,V,size,D
CASSVASGGTDTQYF,TGTGCCAGCAGCGTAGCCTCAGGGGGTACAGATACGCAGTATTTT,TRBJ2-3,TRBV9,once,TRBD1
CASSEGGYGTGELFF,TGTGCCAGCAGTGAAGGTGGTTACGGGACCGGGGAGCTGTTTTTT,TRBJ2-2,TRBV2,.,.
CASSPERAYNEQFF,TGTGCCAGCAGCCCAGAGCGGGCCTACAATGAGCAGTTCTTC,TRBJ2-1,TRBV7-8,.,.
CASSLHGQPQHF,TGTGCCAGCAGCTTACATGGCCAGCCCCAGCATTTT,TRBJ1-5,TRBV7-9,.,.
CASSQWPGHGYTF,TGCGCCAGCAGTCAATGGCCAGGACATGGCTACACCTTC,TRBJ1-2,TRBV23-1,few,.
CASSPFEYFGSGVDTEAFF,TGTGCCAGCTCACCGTTTGAGTATTTTGGGTCAGGGGTGGACACTGAAGCTTTCTTT,TRBJ1-1,TRBV18,.,.
CASSTPLRDRGTIQYF,TGTGCCAGCAGTACTCCCCTCCGGGACAGGGGGACCATTCAGTACTTC,TRBJ2-4,TRBV27,few,TRBD1
CASSLADRGYEQYF,TGTGCCAGCAGCTTGGCTGACAGGGGCTACGAGCAGTACTTC,TRBJ2-7,TRBV5-4,.,TRBD1
CASLRTGNHNEQFF,TGTGCCAGTCTGAGGACAGGGAACCACAATGAGCAGTTCTTC,TRBJ2-1,TRBV27,.,TRBD1
CASSLTANYGYTF,TGTGCCAGCAGTTTAACAGCAAACTATGGCTACACCTTC,TRBJ1-2,TRBV27,.,.
CASSEDNLYGYTF,TGTGCCAGCAGTGAAGATAACCTTTATGGCTACACCTTC,TRBJ1-2,TRBV6-1,few,.
CASSLEAGEVYGYTF,TGCGCCAGCAGCTTGGAGGCAGGGGAGGTCTATGGCTACACCTTC,TRBJ1-2,TRBV5-1,.,.
CASSHTVGGANEKLFF,TGTGCCAGCAGTCACACCGTCGGGGGAGCTAATGAAAAACTGTTTTTT,TRBJ1-4,TRBV7-9,.,.
CASSLVFSSGGYTF,TGTGCCAGCAGCTTAGTGTTTTCGTCTGGTGGCTACACCTTC,TRBJ1-2,TRBV7-2,.,.
CASSQDVFQGNTGELFF,TGCGCCAGCAGCCAAGATGTTTTCCAGGGAAACACCGGGGAGCTGTTTTTT,TRBJ2-2,TRBV4-1,.,.
CASSVAAGGRVDTQYF,TGTGCCAGCAGCGTAGCGGCGGGAGGGAGAGTAGATACGCAGTATTTT,TRBJ2-3,TRBV9,.,TRBD2
CASSLSRFTGELFF,TGTGCCAGCAGCTTATCCAGGTTCACCGGGGAGCTGTTTTTT,TRBJ2-2,TRBV7-8,once,.
CAWSLKDGLNSPLHF,TGTGCCTGGAGTCTTAAGGACGGTCTCAATTCACCCCTCCACTTT,TRBJ1-6,TRBV30,.,.
CASSIVGGTPGEQFF,TGTGCCAGTAGTATAGTTGGCGGGACCCCGGGGGAGCAGTTCTTC,TRBJ2-1,TRBV19,.,.
CASSLAQARNYGYTF,TGTGCCAGCAGCTTGGCGCAAGCCCGGAACTATGGCTACACCTTC,TRBJ1-2,TRBV5-5,once,.
CASSEEALDSMNTEAFF,TGTGCCAGCAGTGAAGAGGCCCTGGACAGTATGAACACTGAAGCTTTCTTT,TRBJ1-1,TRBV6-1,.,.
CASSIGLAASYEQYF,TGTGCCAGTAGTATCGGTTTAGCGGCTTCCTACGAGCAGTACTTC,TRBJ2-7,TRBV19,.,.
CASRAWITGKNTEAFF,TGCGCCAGCAGAGCTTGGATTACAGGAAAAAACACTGAAGCTTTCTTT,TRBJ1-1,TRBV5-1,.,.
CAWDGGVAGRLGKQYF,TGTGCCTGGGACGGCGGGGTAGCGGGACGTCTGGGCAAGCAGTACTTC,TRBJ2-7,TRBV30,.,TRBD2
CASSYRGTEAFF,TGTGCCAGCAGCTATAGGGGCACTGAAGCTTTCTTT,TRBJ1-1,TRBV7-8,.,.
CASSLSSGRATNEQFF,TGCGCCAGCAGCTTGAGTAGCGGGAGGGCCACCAATGAGCAGTTCTTC,TRBJ2-1,TRBV5-1,.,TRBD2
CASSGQSQPTYEQYF,TGTGCCAGCAGCGGACAGAGCCAACCGACCTACGAGCAGTACTTC,TRBJ2-7,TRBV5-4,.,.
CASSLDRGPNTEAFF,TGTGCCAGCAGCTTGGACAGGGGGCCGAACACTGAAGCTTTCTTT,TRBJ1-1,TRBV7-9,large,TRBD1
CASSQELAVPYEQYF,TGTGCCAGCAGCCAAGAATTAGCGGTTCCCTACGAGCAGTACTTC,TRBJ2-7,TRBV4-2,.,.
CASSRGTPNTEAFF,TGTGCCAGCAGCAGGGGGACACCTAACACTGAAGCTTTCTTT,TRBJ1-1,TRBV6-6,.,TRBD1
CASSSYRGSAYEQYF,TGTGCCAGCAGCTCCTACAGGGGAAGCGCCTACGAGCAGTACTTC,TRBJ2-7,TRBV11-2,.,TRBD1
CASSSPKDTQYF,TGTGCCAGCAGCTCGCCGAAAGATACGCAGTATTTT,TRBJ2-3,TRBV7-2,.,.
CASSIRTSGSSHEQFF,TGTGCCAGTAGTATACGGACTAGCGGGAGTAGCCATGAGCAGTTCTTC,TRBJ2-1,TRBV19,.,TRBD2
CASSPGLPTDTQYF,TGCGCCAGCAGCCCCGGACTACCCACAGATACGCAGTATTTT,TRBJ2-3,TRBV5-1,.,.
CASSFRGNTEAFF,TGTGCCAGCAGCTTTCGGGGGAACACTGAAGCTTTCTTT,TRBJ1-1,TRBV7-6,.,.
CASSPTGSSYNEQFF,TGCGCCAGCAGCCCGACAGGGAGCTCCTACAATGAGCAGTTCTTC,TRBJ2-1,TRBV5-1,.,TRBD1
CASSMATRPPRETQYF,TGTGCCAGTAGTATGGCGACACGCCCCCCTCGGGAGACCCAGTACTTC,TRBJ2-5,TRBV19,few,.